This record concerns one T cell receptor beta chain sequence. Antigen: not known. A read error likely explains this, since a far larger clone differs by one base. The data stem from a study of T cells in narcolepsy. The assay was immunoSEQ multiplex PCR, and TCRdb's table has in-frame clones only and misses some. The sample records a few thousand clones, 26% being singletons. Study-wide findings and caveats: Reportedly, autoreactive clonotypes were serially detected in patients' blood but not controls'.

With 7 bases removed from V and 7 bases from J, the gap between germline ends came to 22 bases. This CDR3 spans 15 amino acids. The specimen sequenced was cultured CD4+ T cells from cerebrospinal fluid. The sequence came from a human donor with narcolepsy. This chain uses TRBV23-1 with TRBJ1-1; D gene unclear. TRBV23-1 is annotated as an ORF whose role is uncertain. The DNA of the CDR3 is TGCGCCAGCACTCTAACCGGGCCCCGGAAACATGAAGCTTTCTTT. This gives the protein CASTLTGPRKHEAFF.